The 7 T cell receptor beta chains below come from one sample, sequenced in a study of response to subunit inactivated influenza vaccine. TCRdb re-called the RT-PCR reads with MiXCR, one entry per CDR3 protein. Among hundreds of thousands of distinct CDR3 sequences listed, 15% to 17% were seen once. Material: PBMCs from blood, obtained 12 days after vaccination. These receptors were collected from a man aged 45-60 years who received an inactivated influenza vaccine.

The chain uses TRBV12-3 or TRBV12-4 and TRBJ1-3; TRBD1 matches at 8 bases. This CDR3 spans 15 amino acids. The V and J ends lost 5 bases and 6 bases, in that order; junction bases with no gene match: 9. The DNA of the CDR3 is TGTGCCAGCAGTGTGGGTGACAGGGGCTCAAACACCATATATTTT. Protein: CASSVGDRGSNTIYF.

This chain uses TRBV4-3 with TRBJ1-6; maybe TRBD1 (6 bases). The CDR3 is made up of 13 amino acids. Germline assignment: CDR1 LGHNA and CDR2 YSLEER. With 3 bases removed from V and 9 bases from J, the gap between germline ends came to 9 bases. This chain's CDR3 is CASSQYRASPLHF. The CDR3 DNA is TGCGCCAGCAGCCAGTACAGGGCTTCACCCCTCCACTTT.

This clonotype was seen ten or more times. The chain combines TRBV20-1 with TRBJ2-3; TRBD2 matches 12 bases. The germline V gene has CDR1 DFQATT and CDR2 SNEGSKA (reference sequence). The CDR3 runs 15 residues. The V gene end was trimmed by 5 bases and the J gene end by 1 base; junction bases not matched to a gene: 4. CDR3 sequence (DNA): TGCAGTGCTCCTAGCGGGGGGGCCGGCACAGATACGCAGTATTTT. Protein: CSAPSGGAGTDTQYF.

V gene TRBV7-2 combines with J gene TRBJ1-1, with D uncertain. V was trimmed by 1 base and J by 0 bases, leaving 9 bases between them. Germline lookup yields CDR1 SGHTA and CDR2 FQGNSA. The CDR3 sequence is 15 residues long. CDR3 residues: CASSLGGRMNTEAFF. For the CDR3, the DNA is TGTGCCAGCAGCTTAGGAGGCAGAATGAACACTGAAGCTTTCTTT.

This clonotype was counted between two and nine times. CDR3 loop: CASSLLTPGTGFQNSPLHF. CDR3 sequence (DNA): TGTGCCAGCAGTTTATTAACCCCAGGGACAGGGTTTCAGAATTCACCCCTCCACTTT. The chain joins TRBV28 to TRBJ1-6; TRBD1 agrees at 9 bases. The J segment lost 7 bases and the V segment lost 1 base, leaving 14 bases of the junction unmatched. Germline V lookup: CDR1 MDHEN, CDR2 SYDVKM. The CDR3 runs 19 residues. Combining the CDR3 with reference TRBV28 and TRBJ1-6 gives the whole variable domain DVKVTQSSRYLVKRTGEKVFLECVQDMDHENMFWYRQDPGLGLRLIYFSYDVKMKEKGDIPEGYSVSREKKERFSLILESASTNQTSMYLCASSLLTPGTGFQNSPLHFGNGTRLTVT.

There are many counts of this clonotype. The chain has TRBV14 and TRBJ2-7; D unclear. Germline V gene sequence: CDR1 SGHDN, CDR2 FVKESK. Trimming removed 3 bases from V and 3 bases from J, with 3 bases in between. CDR3 length: 11 residues. Here the CDR3 reads CASSQRYEQYF. CDR3 sequence (DNA): TGTGCCAGCAGCCAGCGCTACGAGCAGTACTTC.

This chain joins TRBV20-1 and TRBJ2-7, with 9 bases matching TRBD1. Trimming removed 3 bases from V and 3 bases from J; junction bases left unmatched: 6. The CDR3 consists of 14 residues. Germline V gives CDR1 DFQATT, CDR2 SNEGSKA (reference sequence). CDR3 amino acids: CSARVQGAVYEQYF. The CDR3 bases are TGCAGTGCTAGGGTACAGGGGGCAGTCTACGAGCAGTACTTC.